Listed below are T cell receptor beta chains from one sample, sequenced in a study of T cell responses to AZD1222 COVID-19 vaccine. Profiled with immunoSEQ multiplex PCR; TCRdb holds only in-frame clones, not every one. The sample lists about 140,000 clones, about nine tenths seen once, with roughly 1.3% in the top ten. The material was peripheral blood, obtained on day 0 of AZD1222 vaccination. The origin of the receptors is an adult in good health. Each CDR3 is given with its conserved first and last residue. The D gene is left open where the match is weak. Size tells how often a clone was seen (once, few, many) or the class of an expanded clone, and some rows leave it out.

v_call: TRBV5-4
j_call: TRBJ2-1
clone_size: -
d_call: TRBD1
cdr3_nt: TGTGCCAGCAGCTTGCAGGGGGAATCCTACAATGAGCAGTTCTTC
cdr3_aa: CASSLQGESYNEQFF

v_call: TRBV2
j_call: TRBJ1-2
clone_size: -
d_call: -
cdr3_nt: TGTGCCAGCAGTGGTCCAGGGCCGGATGGCTACACCTTC
cdr3_aa: CASSGPGPDGYTF

v_call: TRBV5-1
j_call: TRBJ2-1
clone_size: -
d_call: TRBD2
cdr3_nt: TGCGCCAGCAGGGAGAAGCGGGAGCTTGGTGAGCAGTTCTTC
cdr3_aa: CASREKRELGEQFF

v_call: TRBV28
j_call: TRBJ1-6
clone_size: -
d_call: -
cdr3_nt: TGTGCCAGCAGTTTAGATGGAAACTCACCCCTCCACTTT
cdr3_aa: CASSLDGNSPLHF

v_call: TRBV6-5
j_call: TRBJ2-7
clone_size: -
d_call: -
cdr3_nt: TGTGCCAGCAGTACGGGCGCCGGGCCGGGGGAAGAGCAGTACTTC
cdr3_aa: CASSTGAGPGEEQYF

v_call: TRBV5-4
j_call: TRBJ1-2
clone_size: -
d_call: TRBD1
cdr3_nt: TGTGCCAGCAGCCGGGACAGTCGCTACACCTTC
cdr3_aa: CASSRDSRYTF

v_call: TRBV5-8
j_call: TRBJ2-1
clone_size: -
d_call: TRBD1
cdr3_nt: TGTGCCAGCAGCTCGGGGACAGGGGGTGATAATGAGCAGTTCTTC
cdr3_aa: CASSSGTGGDNEQFF

v_call: TRBV3-1/TRBV3-2
j_call: TRBJ1-1
clone_size: -
d_call: -
cdr3_nt: TGTGCCAGCAGCCAAGATGGGGCCGAAATTCCCAGGCTCCCTAACACTGAAGCTTTCTTT
cdr3_aa: CASSQDGAEIPRLPNTEAFF

v_call: TRBV19
j_call: TRBJ2-7
clone_size: once
d_call: -
cdr3_nt: TGTGCCAGTAGTGGGCAGGGCCGCTACGAGCAGTACTTC
cdr3_aa: CASSGQGRYEQYF

v_call: TRBV9
j_call: TRBJ2-5
clone_size: few
d_call: -
cdr3_nt: TGTGCCAGCAGCGCGGTGCCCCGCCCGGAAGAGACCCAGTACTTC
cdr3_aa: CASSAVPRPEETQYF

v_call: TRBV7-8
j_call: TRBJ1-3
clone_size: -
d_call: -
cdr3_nt: TGTGCCAGCAGCCGTCAGCGGATGCCGGGGGCCGGAGGCACCATATATTTT
cdr3_aa: CASSRQRMPGAGGTIYF

v_call: TRBV27
j_call: TRBJ2-3
clone_size: -
d_call: -
cdr3_nt: TGTGCCAGCAGTTCCTTCCTGTTGGGCGCCCCGCAGTATTTT
cdr3_aa: CASSSFLLGAPQYF

v_call: TRBV2
j_call: TRBJ2-7
clone_size: -
d_call: -
cdr3_nt: TGTGCCAGCATAGCCGGACAATCGTCCTACGAGCAGTACTTC
cdr3_aa: CASIAGQSSYEQYF

v_call: TRBV7-3
j_call: TRBJ2-1
clone_size: -
d_call: -
cdr3_nt: TGTGCCAGCAGCCCCCCGTTTGTAGCGGCGGGGTACAATGAGCAGTTCTTC
cdr3_aa: CASSPPFVAAGYNEQFF

v_call: TRBV29-1
j_call: TRBJ2-1
clone_size: -
d_call: -
cdr3_nt: TGCAGCGTTGAGGGGCAGGGTTTAATTGAGCAGTTCTTC
cdr3_aa: CSVEGQGLIEQFF

v_call: TRBV28
j_call: TRBJ2-7
clone_size: -
d_call: TRBD2
cdr3_nt: TGTGCCAGCAGTTTATCGGGGGGGCTCAACGAGCAGTACTTC
cdr3_aa: CASSLSGGLNEQYF

v_call: TRBV6-5
j_call: TRBJ1-3
clone_size: -
d_call: TRBD1
cdr3_nt: TGTGCCAGCAGTTACCGCGACAGGGCCGGAAACACCATATATTTT
cdr3_aa: CASSYRDRAGNTIYF

v_call: TRBV27
j_call: TRBJ2-3
clone_size: -
d_call: -
cdr3_nt: TGTGCCAGCACTCTACGCGGTGGGGAGAGGGATACGCAGTATTTT
cdr3_aa: CASTLRGGERDTQYF

v_call: TRBV15
j_call: TRBJ1-5
clone_size: -
d_call: -
cdr3_nt: TGTGCCACCAGCAGCGGGACAACCGGAGGGCAGCCCCAGCATTTT
cdr3_aa: CATSSGTTGGQPQHF

v_call: TRBV28
j_call: TRBJ2-7
clone_size: -
d_call: -
cdr3_nt: TGTGCCAGCGGTCAGGTCGAACGGTACTTC
cdr3_aa: CASGQVERYF

v_call: TRBV28
j_call: TRBJ1-2
clone_size: -
d_call: -
cdr3_nt: TGTGCCAGCAGTTCCCAGTTTTGGGGGGCTGATAATGGCTACACCTTC
cdr3_aa: CASSSQFWGADNGYTF

v_call: TRBV20-1
j_call: TRBJ1-1
clone_size: -
d_call: -
cdr3_nt: TGCAGTGCTAGAGGGGAGGCTGAAGCTTTCTTT
cdr3_aa: CSARGEAEAFF

v_call: TRBV4-3
j_call: TRBJ1-6
clone_size: -
d_call: -
cdr3_nt: TGCGCCAGCAGCCAAGAGGGGGTGAATTCACCCCTCCACTTT
cdr3_aa: CASSQEGVNSPLHF

v_call: TRBV9
j_call: TRBJ1-3
clone_size: -
d_call: -
cdr3_nt: TGTGCCAGCAGCGCGGGCGGGACCTCTGGAAACACCATATATTTT
cdr3_aa: CASSAGGTSGNTIYF

v_call: TRBV5-4
j_call: TRBJ2-5
clone_size: -
d_call: TRBD2
cdr3_nt: TGTGCCAGCAGCTCCTCCCCGGGGGGGAAAGAGACCCAGTACTTC
cdr3_aa: CASSSSPGGKETQYF

v_call: TRBV7-2
j_call: TRBJ1-1
clone_size: -
d_call: TRBD1
cdr3_nt: TGTGCCAGCAGCCTGAACAGGGGGTGGAACACTGAAGCTTTCTTT
cdr3_aa: CASSLNRGWNTEAFF

v_call: TRBV9
j_call: TRBJ2-7
clone_size: -
d_call: TRBD2
cdr3_nt: TGTGCCAGCAGCGTAGGCGGCGGGAGCGGCAGCTACGAGCAGTACTTC
cdr3_aa: CASSVGGGSGSYEQYF

v_call: TRBV6-5
j_call: TRBJ2-1
clone_size: -
d_call: -
cdr3_nt: TGTGCCAGCAGCCGGGGGTACAATGAGCAGTTCTTC
cdr3_aa: CASSRGYNEQFF

v_call: TRBV28
j_call: TRBJ1-1
clone_size: -
d_call: TRBD1
cdr3_nt: TGTGCCAGCAGTCTCCAGGGGGACAGGGGGAAGACTGAAGCTTTCTTT
cdr3_aa: CASSLQGDRGKTEAFF

v_call: TRBV7-9
j_call: TRBJ2-1
clone_size: -
d_call: -
cdr3_nt: TGTGCCAGCAGCTTAGGTGTCCTTGTTGAGGATGAGCAGTTCTTC
cdr3_aa: CASSLGVLVEDEQFF

v_call: TRBV29-1
j_call: TRBJ1-1
clone_size: -
d_call: -
cdr3_nt: TGCAGCGGTAGGACGGCCTTCACTGAAGCTTTCTTT
cdr3_aa: CSGRTAFTEAFF

v_call: TRBV9
j_call: TRBJ2-3
clone_size: -
d_call: -
cdr3_nt: TGTGCCAGCAGCGTAGGGGTAACGGGCGGGACAGATACGCAGTATTTT
cdr3_aa: CASSVGVTGGTDTQYF

v_call: TRBV19
j_call: TRBJ2-1
clone_size: -
d_call: TRBD2
cdr3_nt: TGTGCCAGTAGTATAGGTAGCGGGGGAAGCTCCTACAATGAGCAGTTCTTC
cdr3_aa: CASSIGSGGSSYNEQFF

v_call: TRBV27
j_call: TRBJ1-4
clone_size: -
d_call: -
cdr3_nt: TGTGCCACCGGAAGGCCCCGTGAAAAACTGTTTTTT
cdr3_aa: CATGRPREKLFF

v_call: TRBV5-4
j_call: TRBJ2-2
clone_size: -
d_call: -
cdr3_nt: TGTGCCAGCAGCAAAGGGGGGGAGACCGGGGAGCTGTTTTTT
cdr3_aa: CASSKGGETGELFF

v_call: TRBV27
j_call: TRBJ2-7
clone_size: -
d_call: -
cdr3_nt: TGTGCCAGCAGTTTTACAAGGAGCTCCTACGAGCAGTACTTC
cdr3_aa: CASSFTRSSYEQYF

v_call: TRBV21-1
j_call: TRBJ2-2
clone_size: -
d_call: -
cdr3_nt: TGTGCCCCCTGGAGGGACAGGGCGAACACCGGGGAGCTGTTTTTT
cdr3_aa: CAPWRDRANTGELFF

v_call: TRBV14
j_call: TRBJ2-6
clone_size: -
d_call: TRBD1
cdr3_nt: TGTGCCAGCAGCGGGACAGGGGGCCTGGGGGCCAACGTCCTGACTTTC
cdr3_aa: CASSGTGGLGANVLTF

v_call: TRBV6-1
j_call: TRBJ2-7
clone_size: -
d_call: TRBD1
cdr3_nt: TGTGCCAGCATTAACACAGGGGGCTCCTACGAGCAGTACTTC
cdr3_aa: CASINTGGSYEQYF

v_call: TRBV7-6
j_call: TRBJ1-1
clone_size: -
d_call: TRBD1
cdr3_nt: TGTGCCAGCAGCTCCGCGACAGGGGCGAACACTGAAGCTTTCTTT
cdr3_aa: CASSSATGANTEAFF

v_call: TRBV30
j_call: TRBJ2-5
clone_size: once
d_call: -
cdr3_nt: TGTGCCTGGAGTGATAGGCCCGGACCGTCGGAGACCCAGTACTTC
cdr3_aa: CAWSDRPGPSETQYF

v_call: TRBV7-3
j_call: TRBJ2-5
clone_size: -
d_call: TRBD2
cdr3_nt: TGTGCCAGCAGCTCTAGCGGGAGGGCGGGGGAGACCCAGTACTTC
cdr3_aa: CASSSSGRAGETQYF

v_call: TRBV27
j_call: TRBJ2-2
clone_size: -
d_call: -
cdr3_nt: TGTGCGGCCGGATACGGTTACACCGGGGAGCTGTTTTTT
cdr3_aa: CAAGYGYTGELFF

v_call: TRBV18
j_call: TRBJ1-1
clone_size: -
d_call: -
cdr3_nt: TGTGCCAGCTCAGTCACAGGCCAGAACACTGAAGCTTTCTTT
cdr3_aa: CASSVTGQNTEAFF

v_call: TRBV4-2
j_call: TRBJ1-2
clone_size: -
d_call: -
cdr3_nt: TGTGCCAGCAGCCAAGATCCAGGTGGGGCCTCTAACTATGGCTACACCTTC
cdr3_aa: CASSQDPGGASNYGYTF

v_call: TRBV3-1/TRBV3-2
j_call: TRBJ1-5
clone_size: -
d_call: -
cdr3_nt: TGTGCCAGCAGCCAAGTCCTGACTAGTCAGCCCCAGCATTTT
cdr3_aa: CASSQVLTSQPQHF

v_call: TRBV4-2
j_call: TRBJ1-2
clone_size: few
d_call: TRBD1
cdr3_nt: TGTGCCAGCAGCCCGGACAGGGCTAACTATGGCTACACCTTC
cdr3_aa: CASSPDRANYGYTF

v_call: TRBV9
j_call: TRBJ1-4
clone_size: -
d_call: -
cdr3_nt: TGTGCCAGCAGCCCCAGGTTCTTAGGGGGAAGGGACGAAAAACTGTTTTTT
cdr3_aa: CASSPRFLGGRDEKLFF

v_call: TRBV29-1
j_call: TRBJ2-7
clone_size: once
d_call: -
cdr3_nt: TGCAGCGGCTGCCAGGAGAAAACCTACGAGCAGTACTTC
cdr3_aa: CSGCQEKTYEQYF

v_call: TRBV5-6
j_call: TRBJ1-1
clone_size: -
d_call: TRBD1
cdr3_nt: TGTGCCAGCAGCTTGGAAAACAGGGGGCACTCTGAAGCTTTCTTT
cdr3_aa: CASSLENRGHSEAFF

v_call: TRBV30
j_call: TRBJ2-7
clone_size: once
d_call: -
cdr3_nt: TGTGCCGCCCAGGAGTATTACGAGCAGTACTTC
cdr3_aa: CAAQEYYEQYF

v_call: TRBV4-1
j_call: TRBJ2-1
clone_size: -
d_call: TRBD2
cdr3_nt: TGCGCCAGCAGCCAAGATACGGCTAGCGGGGGGCGAGAGCAGTTCTTC
cdr3_aa: CASSQDTASGGREQFF

v_call: TRBV7-9
j_call: TRBJ2-1
clone_size: -
d_call: -
cdr3_nt: TGTGCCAGCAGCGCCCTTAGGGGGAGTACTCGCAATGAGCAGTTCTTC
cdr3_aa: CASSALRGSTRNEQFF

v_call: TRBV5-3
j_call: TRBJ1-3
clone_size: -
d_call: TRBD1
cdr3_nt: TGTGCCAGAAGCTTGGAGGGACAGGGAGGGTCTGGAAACACCATATATTTT
cdr3_aa: CARSLEGQGGSGNTIYF

v_call: TRBV30
j_call: TRBJ1-4
clone_size: -
d_call: -
cdr3_nt: TGTGCCTGGAGGTGGGGGATTGCGAAGTATGAAAAACTGTTTTTT
cdr3_aa: CAWRWGIAKYEKLFF

v_call: TRBV15
j_call: TRBJ2-1
clone_size: -
d_call: TRBD1
cdr3_nt: TGTGCCACCAGCAGGACGGGACAGGGATACAATGAGCAGTTCTTC
cdr3_aa: CATSRTGQGYNEQFF

v_call: TRBV28
j_call: TRBJ1-1
clone_size: -
d_call: -
cdr3_nt: TGTGCCAGCAGATCCGACGGGGGTATAAGGAACACTGAAGCTTTCTTT
cdr3_aa: CASRSDGGIRNTEAFF

v_call: TRBV5-1
j_call: TRBJ2-1
clone_size: once
d_call: TRBD2
cdr3_nt: TGCGCCAGCAGCTTGCTGGAGCGGGGTCCTTACAATGAGCAGTTCTTC
cdr3_aa: CASSLLERGPYNEQFF

v_call: TRBV6-5
j_call: TRBJ1-1
clone_size: -
d_call: -
cdr3_nt: TGTGCCAGCAGTTATGGCGTGGACAGCGTGAACACTGAAGCTTTCTTT
cdr3_aa: CASSYGVDSVNTEAFF

v_call: TRBV24-1
j_call: TRBJ2-2
clone_size: -
d_call: TRBD2
cdr3_nt: TGTGCCACCAGTGGCAGGACTAGCGGGATCTACGGCGGGGAGCTGTTTTTT
cdr3_aa: CATSGRTSGIYGGELFF